Detailed here is one T cell receptor beta chain. What antigen it recognizes has not been identified. It has no much larger one-base neighbor in the sample; base qualities were not kept. This specimen belongs to a study of identical twins (dated by TCRdb to the mid-2010s). In terms of the full investigation: TCR alpha and beta repertoires from monozygotic twins, unrelated adults of various ages and cord blood were deep-sequenced to test whether fetal clonotypes persist. Replicate twin experiments were performed at different times using different library preparation protocols to rule out contamination.

Library preparation was by 5' RACE. Sequenced using an Illumina HiSeq 2000. Template switching introduced a universal primer binding site; the final cDNA contained a unique molecular identifier, enabling accurate counting of TCR cDNA molecules. Specific primers in the conserved constant-segment region were used to synthesize first-strand cDNA for TCR alpha and beta chains. Each cDNA library was double barcoded, with a SMART-Mk sample barcode plus Illumina barcodes, to control for contamination. TruSeq adapter sequences and Illumina sample barcodes were added in two successive PCR steps. The TCR alpha and beta cDNA libraries were sequenced on the Illumina HiSeq platform using custom primers. Concerning the study's data processing: MiGEC processed the raw reads to extract unique molecular identifiers, while MiXCR was used to determine the CDR3 positions. For each individual, recombination models were inferred using an EM algorithm with the repgenHMM and IGoR tools. The tcR package in R was used for shared clonotype analysis, with sharing normalized by the product of cloneset sizes. To study raw recombination without the effects of thymic and clonal selection, out-of-frame nonproductive sequences were analyzed. Using fastp at Q25 and MiXCR, TCRdb reprocessed the public reads and kept productive beta chains. Under each unique CDR3 protein, matching rows form one entry showing the most common genes and DNA. TCRdb, not the authors, supplied the V and J calls. Recorded for this sample are some 1,600,000 distinct CDR3 sequences; around a third of them occurred a single time. Roughly 0.3% of the sample belongs to the ten largest clones.

All donors were healthy Caucasians. Deletion took 1 base off V and 0 bases off J, with a span of 13 bases between the germline ends. There are 16 amino acids in the CDR3, from cysteine to phenylalanine inclusive. The kept DNA is CDR3 alone, 48 bases in frame from the first base. CDR1 SQVTM and CDR2 ANQGSEA are derived from the germline V gene. What the authors observed across the whole study: The excess sharing between twins in beta out-of-frame sequences was weaker because fewer shared sequences reduced the signal-to-noise ratio. Zero-insertion analyses could be partly confounded by invariant T cells such as MAIT and iNKT, though diverse VJ usage argued against such confounding for most clonotypes. Out-of-frame TCR alpha sequences shared between twins showed an excess of low generation-probability sequences compared with coincidental sharing between unrelated individuals. Fewer insertions were carried by abundant cord blood beta clonotypes, a similar but weaker trend appeared in young adult naive repertoires, and no such trend appeared in memory repertoires. In monozygotic twins, recombination models systematically underestimated out-of-frame TCR alpha sharing, but the models matched the sharing seen between unrelated individuals. Because the same donors could not be followed over many years, conclusions were based on cross-sectional statistical analysis.

This receptor was taken from a newborn girl in good health. The chain employs TRBV29-1 and TRBJ2-1, and possibly TRBD2, on 6 matching bases. The specimen was cord blood. The CDR3 region reads CSVEGHGSLSYNEQFF. The DNA sequence reads TGCAGCGTTGAAGGGCACGGGAGTCTCTCCTACAATGAGCAGTTCTTC.